This T cell receptor (beta chain) was sequenced during a study of regulatory T cells. Study-wide results and caveats: In CD3G deficiency, regulatory T cells had lower Shannon diversity than autologous conventional CD4+ and control regulatory cells.

This clone was recorded once. Its target is unknown. Amplification used 52 TRBV primers and 13 TRBJ primers. The data were produced by immunoSEQ multiplex PCR, yet TCRdb's version contains in-frame clones alone and is incomplete. The table lists fewer than 2,500 clones, roughly 90% of them singletons, with 3% to 3.5% in the top ten. The germline CDR1 and CDR2 sequences are SGHAT and FQNNGV. CDR3 size: 15 residues. Trimming took 7 bases from V and 2 from J, leaving 17 bases between them. The clonotype was recovered from a child aged 5 to 17 with CD3G deficiency. The chain recombines TRBV11-2 with TRBJ2-5; D is uncertain. The specimen sequenced was CD4+ Tregs sorted from blood. CDR3: CASNLGSGGQETQYF. The CDR3 DNA reads TGTGCCAGCAACCTCGGTTCAGGTGGACAAGAGACCCAGTACTTC.